This TCR beta chain was sequenced for a study of blood T cell repertoires in COVID-19. Looking at the study overall: Sample material is recorded as cDNA or gDNA derived from T cells, B-cell-depleted T cells, or PBMCs.

The repertoire was sequenced with immunoSEQ multiplex PCR; TCRdb's copy has only in-frame clones and lacks some. Here the sample spans 300,000 to 400,000 clones, about 87% being singletons. The CDR3 sequence is 15 residues long. Germline values: CDR1 SGHRS, CDR2 YFSETQ. Trimming left V 7 bases short and J 0 bases short, with 16 bases between. This TCR derives from a woman between 45 and 65 years old who had recovered from COVID-19. Input material: peripheral blood. The chain uses TRBV5-1 and TRBJ1-1; D call uncertain. DNA of the CDR3: TGCGCCAGCGCCGTCGACTCGACGTTGAACACTGAAGCTTTCTTT. This sequence encodes CASAVDSTLNTEAFF.